The 6 T cell receptor beta chains below were found in one sample sequenced in a study of T cell clones after liver transplantation. The repertoire was sequenced with immunoSEQ multiplex PCR; TCRdb's copy has only in-frame clones and lacks some. The sample shows 68,000 or so clones, 75% to 90% of them seen only once. The material was CD4+ T cells from blood, obtained before liver transplant. The receptors stem from a human donor who received a liver transplant.

The chain carries TRBV2 and TRBJ2-1; D call uncertain. Germline assignment: CDR1 SNHLY and CDR2 FYNNEI. CDR3 length: 13 amino acids. Trimming cost V 6 bases and J 4 bases, with 10 bases left between them. CDR3 region: CASRSKAYNEQFF. CDR3 coding DNA: TGTGCCAGCAGGTCGAAAGCATACAATGAGCAGTTCTTC.

The chain uses TRBV10-3 and TRBJ1-5; D is uncertain. V was cut by 3 bases and J by 3 bases, with 6 bases left in between. Germline assignment: CDR1 ENHRY and CDR2 SYGVKD. CDR3 size: 13 residues. CDR3: CAISDASNQPQHF. DNA of the CDR3: TGTGCCATCAGTGATGCGTCCAATCAGCCCCAGCATTTT.

V is TRBV18 and J is TRBJ1-1; D gene unclear. The CDR3 totals 14 residues. Trimming stripped 1 base from V and 0 bases from J, with 6 bases between. The germline CDR1 and CDR2 sequences are KGHSH and LQKENI. CDR3 region: CASSPLSVNTEAFF. The CDR3 DNA is TGTGCCAGCTCACCACTTAGCGTGAACACTGAAGCTTTCTTT.

The chain is built from TRBV7-2 and TRBJ2-7; 12 bases agree with TRBD2. This CDR3 spans 15 amino acids. Germline assignment: CDR1 SGHTA and CDR2 FQGNSA. Trimming cost V 2 bases and J 7 bases; bases outside gene matches: 6. The CDR3 loop reads CASSLLLAGGSEQYF. CDR3 in DNA: TGTGCCAGCAGCTTACTCCTAGCGGGAGGGTCTGAGCAGTACTTC.

This clone occurred once. The rearrangement links TRBV5-6 to TRBJ2-1; D unresolved. CDR1 SGHDT and CDR2 YYEEEE come from the germline V gene. The CDR3 extends over 13 amino acids. Trimming shortened V by 1 base and J by 4 bases, and 6 bases separated the two germline ends. CDR3 amino acids: CASSLRMYNEQFF. CDR3 nucleotide sequence: TGTGCCAGCAGCTTGAGGATGTACAATGAGCAGTTCTTC.

The V and J genes are TRBV9 and TRBJ2-1; 8 bases align to TRBD1. This CDR3 contains 15 residues. Germline V gene sequence: CDR1 SGDLS, CDR2 YYNGEE. V shed 2 bases, J shed 9 bases, and the junction held 10 bases outside the gene matches. The chain's CDR3 is CASSVGQGAGAEQFF. The CDR3 DNA is TGTGCCAGCAGCGTCGGACAGGGTGCCGGGGCTGAGCAGTTCTTC.